This T cell receptor beta chain was identified during a study of T cell repertoires in cytomegalovirus infection. Study details: Epitope selection comprised recently identified HLA-C-restricted CMV epitopes and well-studied HLA-B-restricted CMV epitopes. Based on public TCR beta signatures, there were indications of CMV infection and of a matching HLA type. Whole-study findings and limits: Cumulative frequency of public TCR beta families picked out carriers of CMV plus the relevant HLA. Clonotypes of TCR beta that were HLA-C-restricted and CMV-specific dominated the ex vivo response.

This clonotype was picked up many times. The antigen is unknown. TCRdb processed the reads anew with MiXCR; each CDR3 protein has one entry. This sample has around 770,000 distinct CDR3 sequences, with 25% to 35% found just once. With 0 bases removed from V and 6 bases from J, the gap between germline ends came to 9 bases. The germline gives CDR1 SGHTA, CDR2 FQGNSA. CDR3 length equals 14 residues. This chain links TRBV7-2 with TRBJ2-1, with D hard to call. This material consisted of cultured CD8+ T cells from PBMCs, taken from culture after CMV antigen stimulation. The receptor was derived from a human donor in good health (CMV status not recorded). Some clones in this sample may be carry-over from other donors' samples. The CDR3 nucleotides are TGTGCCAGCAGCTTAGCGCTTGGCGGCAATGAGCAGTTCTTC. Its translation: CASSLALGGNEQFF.